This T cell receptor (beta chain) derives from a study of shared clonotypes between healthy human individuals. The study's findings and limits: The authors expected sequencing depth to affect clonotype sharing among donors.

Regarding this clone: Its specificity is unknown.

The repertoire was sequenced with immunoSEQ multiplex PCR; TCRdb's copy has only in-frame clones and lacks some. The table lists roughly 1,500,000 clones, approximately 98.5% of them singletons. V lost 0 bases to trimming and J lost 2 bases, with 10 bases between them. CDR3 length: 15 amino acids. The germline V gene has CDR1 MNHEY and CDR2 SVGAGI. Healthy HIV-negative adults without recent acute infections or vaccinations served as donors. V and J are TRBV6-5 and TRBJ2-5, with D possibly matching TRBD2 (5 bases). The clonotype was recovered from a man aged 30 to 39 in good health. Sequenced material: naive CD4+ T cells sorted from blood. The subset denotes: CD45RA+ positively selected. The CDR3 region has the DNA TGTGCCAGCAGTTACTCCCATGAGCGGCAAGAGACCCAGTACTTC. Residues: CASSYSHERQETQYF.